The 9 T cell receptor beta chains listed next were all sequenced from one sample in a study of technical replicates of blood from a few donors. Some clones are missing from TCRdb's copy, which holds only in-frame ones; the method was immunoSEQ multiplex PCR. The sample lists around 100,000 clones; roughly 94% were seen once. Specimen: T cells isolated from PBMCs. Source of these receptors: a human donor in good health.

The chain links TRBV19 to TRBJ1-2; 9 nucleotides align to TRBD1. CDR3 length equals 17 residues. The V gene end was trimmed by 6 bases and the J gene end by 4 bases; junction bases not matched to a gene: 15. Germline V gene sequence: CDR1 LNHDA, CDR2 SQIVND (reference sequence). The CDR3 DNA sequence: TGTGCCAGTAGCCACGGACAGGGGAGATCCTATAGCTATGGCTACACCTTC. Encoded protein: CASSHGQGRSYSYGYTF. Combining the CDR3 with reference TRBV19 and TRBJ1-2 gives the whole variable domain DGGITQSPKYLFRKEGQNVTLSCEQNLNHDAMYWYRQDPGQGLRLIYYSQIVNDFQKGDIAEGYSVSREKKESFPLTVTSAQKNPTAFYLCASSHGQGRSYSYGYTFGSGTRLTVV.

The rearrangement joins TRBV7-9 to TRBJ2-7, with TRBD1 as a possible D gene (6 bases). Germline CDR1 is SEHNR and CDR2 is FQNEAQ (reference sequence). This CDR3 spans 12 amino acids. Trimming removed 5 bases from V and 5 bases from J, with 10 bases in between. DNA for the CDR3: TGTGCCAGCAGCCTCACAGGGAACGAGCAGTACTTC. Translated: CASSLTGNEQYF. Filled out from reference TRBV7-9 and TRBJ2-7, the complete variable domain reads DTGVSQNPRHKITKRGQNVTFRCDPISEHNRLYWYRQTLGQGPEFLTYFQNEAQLEKSRLLSDRFSAERPKGSFSTLEIQRTEQGDSAMYLCASSLTGNEQYFGPGTRLTVT.

The rearrangement uses TRBV14 and TRBJ2-1; 7 positions match TRBD2. Germline V gene data show CDR1 as SGHDN and CDR2 as FVKESK. CDR3 length: 14 residues. V shed 4 bases and J 6 bases; nucleotides not matched to a gene: 6. CDR3 amino acids: CASSLATSANEQFF. The CDR3, as DNA: TGTGCCAGCAGCCTAGCAACTAGCGCCAATGAGCAGTTCTTC.

The chain has TRBV10-2 and TRBJ2-7, with 7 bases that match TRBD2. CDR1 is WSHSY, CDR2 SAAADI, per germline. CDR3 length: 14 amino acids. V lost 3 bases, J lost 6 bases, and 8 bases stayed unmatched. The DNA of the CDR3 is TGCGCCAGCAGTGAAGGACGGGAGGTGGGCGAGCAGTACTTC. This codes for CASSEGREVGEQYF.

This rearrangement joins TRBV28 to TRBJ2-7, with 9 positions matching TRBD1. Trimming at V came to 6 bases and at J to 4 bases, leaving 4 bases not matched to a gene. The CDR3 consists of 13 residues. Germline V gene lookup returns CDR1 MDHEN and CDR2 SYDVKM. This chain's CDR3 is CASRPGQGYEQYF. CDR3 sequence (DNA): TGTGCCAGCAGGCCGGGACAGGGTTACGAGCAGTACTTC.

This clone has a single count. V gene TRBV5-4 combines with J gene TRBJ2-1; the match to TRBD2 covers 10 bases. The CDR3 loop spans 13 amino acids. V shed 1 base and J 8 bases; nucleotides not matched to a gene: 0. Germline V CDR1 and CDR2: SGHNT, YYREEE (reference sequence). The CDR3 DNA reads TGTGCCAGCAGCTTGCTAGCGGGAGATGAGCAGTTCTTC. This sequence encodes CASSLLAGDEQFF.

The chain recombines TRBV7-9 with TRBJ2-3; 7 bases agree with TRBD2. Germline CDR1 and CDR2: SEHNR and FQNEAQ (reference sequence). This CDR3 is 15 amino acids long. The junction had 4 bases not matched to a gene; V was cut back by 4 bases and J by 0 bases. CDR3 sequence (DNA): TGTGCCAGCAGCTCTAGCGGAATAAGCACAGATACGCAGTATTTT. The encoded protein is CASSSSGISTDTQYF.

The V call is TRBV9, the J call TRBJ2-1, with TRBD2 identical over 7 bases. The CDR3 covers 14 residues. With 6 bases clipped from V and 7 bases from J, the junction kept 10 bases outside the gene matches. Germline V gene data show CDR1 as SGDLS and CDR2 as YYNGEE. CDR3 sequence: CASKMGLPPNEQFF. The CDR3 region has the DNA TGTGCCAGCAAGATGGGACTACCTCCGAATGAGCAGTTCTTC.

The rearrangement links TRBV19 to TRBJ1-5, with D hard to call. Germline CDR1 reads LNHDA; CDR2 reads SQIVND (reference sequence). The CDR3 length is 13 residues. Trimming cost V 3 bases and J 4 bases, with 7 bases left between them. The CDR3 DNA is TGTGCCAGTAGTATTAGAGGGAATCAGCCCCAGCATTTT. Translation gives CASSIRGNQPQHF.